The 32 T cell receptor beta chains below were found in one sample sequenced in a study of T cell changes during pregnancy in multiple sclerosis (dated by TCRdb to about 2019). The library was obtained by the immunoSEQ multiplex PCR assay. Not all clones reach the TCRdb copy of this immuneACCESS table, which keeps in-frame sequences only. Checked studies attribute under half of the gap to unresolved V genes and leave the rest unexplained. The sample table shows fewer than 30,000 clones, and roughly nine tenths are seen once. Of the sample, 9.4% falls within the top ten clones. The sample consisted of CD8+ T cells from peripheral blood mononuclear cells, taken in the third trimester of pregnancy. The receptor set was obtained from a female donor in good health, enrolled as a control in a pregnancy study.

The chain has TRBV27 and TRBJ2-5; 8 nucleotides align to TRBD1. Trimming cost V 1 base and J 3 bases; bases outside gene matches: 10. Germline assignment: CDR1 MNHEY and CDR2 SMNVEV (reference sequence). This CDR3 is built from 17 residues. The CDR3 nucleotides are TGTGCCAGCAGTTTATACCCGCCTCAGGGGGCCAAAGAGACCCAGTACTTC. Protein product: CASSLYPPQGAKETQYF.

This clone occurred once. The V gene is TRBV6-4, the J gene TRBJ2-1, with 10 bases lining up with TRBD2. The V gene end was trimmed by 5 bases and the J gene end by 3 bases; junction bases not matched to a gene: 4. The CDR3 is 15 amino acids. The germline V gene has CDR1 MRHNA and CDR2 SNTAGT. The CDR3 loop reads CASSLLAGDYNEQFF. CDR3 nucleotide sequence: TGTGCCAGCAGTCTCCTAGCGGGAGACTACAATGAGCAGTTCTTC.

This chain connects TRBV7-8 to TRBJ2-3, with a possible D match to TRBD2 (5 bases). The CDR3 is 15 residues long. CDR1 SGHVS and CDR2 FQNEAQ come from the germline V gene. Trimming left V 5 bases short and J 3 bases short, with 15 bases between. The CDR3 protein is CASSTFTGETDTQYF. The CDR3 nucleotides are TGTGCCAGCAGCACCTTCACCGGGGAAACAGATACGCAGTATTTT. The entire variable domain, with the rest obtained from reference TRBV7-8 and TRBJ2-3, is as follows: GAGVSQSPRYKVAKRGQDVALRCDPISGHVSLFWYQQALGQGPEFLTYFQNEAQLDKSGLPSDRFFAERPEGSVSTLKIQRTQQEDSAVYLCASSTFTGETDTQYFGPGTRLTVL.

Comments on this clone: Other nucleotide sequences in the sample specify the same CDR3. This chain connects TRBV27 to TRBJ1-2, with 7 nucleotides matching TRBD1. The CDR3 consists of 15 residues. Germline CDR1 reads MNHEY; CDR2 reads SMNVEV (reference sequence). The V segment lost 9 bases and the J segment 8 bases; nucleotides outside the gene matches: 18. The CDR3 sequence is CASRDRATSIYGYTF. DNA for the CDR3: TGTGCCAGTCGGGACAGAGCAACCTCAATCTACGGCTACACCTTC.

The CDR3 nucleotides read TGTGCCAGCAGCGAAGACAACTCCTACGAGCAGTACTTC. Amino acid sequence: CASSEDNSYEQYF. The chain carries TRBV9 and TRBJ2-7; D is uncertain. CDR3 length: 13 amino acids. Germline V gives CDR1 SGDLS, CDR2 YYNGEE. Trimming stripped 3 bases from V and 0 bases from J, with 7 bases between.

The chain links TRBV10-3 to TRBJ1-1; 7 positions match TRBD1. The CDR3 sequence is 16 residues long. The junction had 11 bases not matched to a gene; V was cut back by 7 bases and J by 0 bases. Germline-derived CDR1 and CDR2 are ENHRY and SYGVKD. For the CDR3, the DNA is TGTGCCATCAAAGGAATCCCGGGACAGATGAACACTGAAGCTTTCTTT. As protein: CAIKGIPGQMNTEAFF.

This clone was seen a single time. This chain links TRBV4-2 with TRBJ2-1, with 7 bases fitting TRBD2. CDR1 and CDR2 from the germline V gene are LGHNA and YNFKEQ. CDR3 size: 14 residues. Trimming at V came to 1 base and at J to 5 bases, leaving 2 bases not matched to a gene. CDR3 in amino acids: CASSQAGGNNEQFF. CDR3 nucleotides: TGTGCCAGCAGCCAAGCGGGGGGAAACAATGAGCAGTTCTTC.

CDR3 nucleotides: TGTGCCAGTAGCCTGGGGGCCCTTGGTGGCTACACCTTC. Its protein product is CASSLGALGGYTF. The rearrangement links TRBV19 to TRBJ1-2, with D possibly TRBD1 on 6 matching bases. CDR1 and CDR2 (germline): LNHDA, SQIVND (reference sequence). The germline V and J ends were trimmed by 6 bases and 7 bases, with 15 bases remaining between them. This CDR3 has 13 residues.

This clone was counted only a few times. This rearrangement joins TRBV29-1 to TRBJ2-1, with 13 positions matching TRBD2. J gave up 1 base and V 6 bases, and 3 bases lay outside the gene matches. Germline-derived CDR1 and CDR2 are SQVTM and ANQGSEA. CDR3 length: 15 amino acids. CDR3 region: CSVVGLAGSYNEQFF. The DNA for the CDR3 is TGCAGCGTGGTGGGACTAGCGGGATCCTACAATGAGCAGTTCTTC.

CDR3 coding DNA: TGTGCCACCAGCAGAGAAGAAGGGACTAGCCCCGGGGAGCTGTTTTTT. Encoded protein: CATSREEGTSPGELFF. The J gene is TRBJ2-2, the V gene TRBV15; TRBD2 agrees at 9 bases. Germline V CDR1 and CDR2: LNHNV, YYDKDF (reference sequence). V dropped 0 bases and J dropped 6; count of bases not matched to a gene: 5. This CDR3 is 16 amino acids long.

J is TRBJ2-7 and V is TRBV9, with D possibly matching TRBD1 (5 bases). The CDR3 has 14 amino acids. V shed 3 bases and J shed 1 base, with 11 bases lying between them. Germline V lookup: CDR1 SGDLS, CDR2 YYNGEE. The CDR3 DNA sequence: TGTGCCAGCAGCGCTTTCAGGGATTCCTACGAGCAGTACTTC. The encoded protein is CASSAFRDSYEQYF.

The chain links TRBV15 to TRBJ2-7; 8 nucleotides align to TRBD2. The germline V gene encodes CDR1 LNHNV and CDR2 YYDKDF (reference sequence). The CDR3 has 12 amino acids. V lost 8 bases to trimming and J lost 3 bases; unmatched junction nucleotides: 3. DNA for the CDR3: TGTGCCACCCGCGGGGGGATCTACGAGCAGTACTTC. Its protein product is CATRGGIYEQYF.

The chain recombines TRBV27 with TRBJ2-7, with D possibly being TRBD2 (6 bases). V was clipped by 5 bases and J by 3 bases, with 17 bases between them. The germline gives CDR1 MNHEY, CDR2 SMNVEV (reference sequence). The CDR3 extends over 15 amino acids. CDR3: CASSPLAPGVYEQYF. CDR3 nucleotide sequence: TGTGCCAGCAGTCCACTAGCCCCGGGGGTCTACGAGCAGTACTTC.

The chain links TRBV27 to TRBJ1-2, with D perhaps TRBD1 (5 bases). Trimming shortened V by 3 bases and J by 5 bases, and 10 bases separated the two germline ends. CDR1 is MNHEY, CDR2 SMNVEV, per germline (reference sequence). CDR3 length: 13 residues. CDR3 amino acids: CASSFGTHYGYTF. The CDR3 DNA sequence: TGTGCCAGCAGTTTCGGGACTCATTATGGCTACACCTTC.

This clone occurred once. This chain joins TRBV5-1 and TRBJ2-1; a weak D match, TRBD2 (6 bases). Germline V gives CDR1 SGHRS, CDR2 YFSETQ. Trimming took off 2 bases at V and 2 bases at J, with 11 bases between the two ends. The CDR3 totals 15 residues. CDR3 sequence: CASSFWGDPYNEQFF. Written as DNA, the CDR3 is TGCGCCAGCAGCTTCTGGGGGGACCCCTACAATGAGCAGTTCTTC.

The chain combines TRBV6-6 with TRBJ1-1; D is ambiguous. Between the trimmed V and J ends, which lost 0 bases and 7 bases, there was a span of 9 bases. The CDR3 has 13 residues. Germline CDR1 and CDR2: MNHNY and SVGAGI (reference sequence). The CDR3 reads CASSYSAGIEAFF. The DNA for the CDR3 is TGTGCCAGCAGTTACTCCGCAGGTATTGAAGCTTTCTTT.

V usage is TRBV6-5 and J usage is TRBJ1-2, with 11 bases fitting TRBD1. The junction had 4 bases not matched to a gene; V was cut back by 6 bases and J by 4 bases. CDR3 length: 14 residues. Germline CDR1 reads MNHEY; CDR2 reads SVGAGI. CDR3 nucleotides: TGTGCCAGCAGGGACAGGGGGCTTTTCTATGGCTACACCTTC. Its translation is CASRDRGLFYGYTF.

J is TRBJ2-7 and V is TRBV5-6; 7 nucleotides align to TRBD1. The CDR3 length is 14 residues. Trimming cost V 0 bases and J 0 bases; bases outside gene matches: 0. Germline V gene lookup returns CDR1 SGHDT and CDR2 YYEEEE. CDR3 residues: CASSLGQGSYEQYF. The CDR3 nucleotides read TGTGCCAGCAGCTTGGGACAGGGCTCCTACGAGCAGTACTTC.

The V call is TRBV7-6, the J call TRBJ2-1; D is perhaps TRBD2 (6 bases). This CDR3 is 13 amino acids long. The germline V gene encodes CDR1 SGHVS and CDR2 FNYEAQ. Trimming took off 3 bases at V and 4 bases at J, with 7 bases between the two ends. CDR3 residues: CASSFRGYNEQFF. DNA of the CDR3: TGTGCCAGCAGCTTTCGGGGGTACAATGAGCAGTTCTTC.

The chain links TRBV5-8 to TRBJ1-5; D is unresolved. This CDR3 has 13 residues. Germline-derived CDR1 and CDR2 are SGHTS and YDEGEE. V dropped 4 bases and J dropped 7 bases, with 12 bases sitting between them. CDR3 bases: TGTGCCAGCAGCGAGGGAAGCGGCCAGCCCCAGCATTTT. Its protein is CASSEGSGQPQHF.

This clone was counted a single time. The V call is TRBV19, the J call TRBJ1-3; D unclear. The V end lost 3 bases, the J end lost 2 bases, and 11 bases lay between the germline ends. This CDR3 has 15 residues. Germline V gene data show CDR1 as LNHDA and CDR2 as SQIVND (reference sequence). The CDR3 reads CASSIGGNPGNTIYF. Written as DNA, the CDR3 is TGTGCCAGTAGTATCGGAGGCAACCCTGGAAACACCATATATTTT.

The rearrangement links TRBV6-1 to TRBJ2-7, with 11 bases aligning to TRBD1. CDR1 and CDR2 (germline): MNHNS, SASEGT. The CDR3 runs 14 residues. J gave up 3 bases and V 5 bases, and 3 bases lay outside the gene matches. The CDR3 protein is CASSSGTGGYEQYF. The DNA for the CDR3 is TGTGCCAGCAGTTCTGGGACAGGGGGCTACGAGCAGTACTTC.

The count of this clone is one. V is TRBV5-6 and J is TRBJ2-7; 9 positions match TRBD2. The germline V gene encodes CDR1 SGHDT and CDR2 YYEEEE. Trimming cost V 0 bases and J 2 bases; bases outside gene matches: 6. The CDR3 has 16 residues. This CDR3 reads CASSLAEASGTYEQYF. CDR3 sequence (DNA): TGTGCCAGCAGCTTGGCGGAGGCTAGCGGGACCTACGAGCAGTACTTC. Combining the CDR3 with reference TRBV5-6 and TRBJ2-7 gives the whole variable domain DAGVTQSPTHLIKTRGQQVTLRCSPKSGHDTVSWYQQALGQGPQFIFQYYEEEERQRGNFPDRFSGHQFPNYSSELNVNALLLGDSALYLCASSLAEASGTYEQYFGPGTRLTVT.

The chain joins TRBV12-5 to TRBJ1-1; 9 bases line up with TRBD1. Per germline, CDR1 LGHNT and CDR2 FRNRAP. V trimming: 1 base; J trimming: 2 bases; junction bases outside the gene matches: 5. The CDR3 totals 16 residues. CDR3 sequence: CASGLATGGPNTEAFF. In nucleotides, the CDR3 is TGTGCTAGTGGTTTGGCTACAGGGGGCCCAAACACTGAAGCTTTCTTT.

The genes are TRBV2 and TRBJ2-3, with 10 bases fitting TRBD2. CDR3 size: 17 residues. CDR1 is SNHLY and CDR2 is FYNNEI in the germline V gene. Trimming at V came to 3 bases and at J to 5 bases, leaving 11 bases not matched to a gene. CDR3 bases: TGTGCCAGCAGTGAGTTTCGAGCGGGGGGGCAGGTAGATACGCAGTATTTT. Protein product: CASSEFRAGGQVDTQYF.

This chain connects TRBV13 to TRBJ2-7, with D possibly TRBD1 on 5 matching bases. Per germline, CDR1 PRHDT and CDR2 FYEKMQ (reference sequence). CDR3 length equals 15 residues. Trimming took 4 bases from V and 2 from J, leaving 15 bases between them. The CDR3 region is CASSSTTDPTYEQYF. The CDR3 coding sequence is TGTGCCAGCAGCTCTACGACAGATCCGACCTACGAGCAGTACTTC.

The chain is built from TRBV7-2 and TRBJ2-5; tentative D call: TRBD2 (7 bases). The V gene lost 3 bases and the J gene lost 1 base, with 12 bases spanning the gap. Germline V gene data show CDR1 as SGHTA and CDR2 as FQGNSA. The CDR3 consists of 15 residues. In DNA form, the CDR3 reads TGTGCCAGCAGCTTGGGAGGGGGTCCCCAAGAGACCCAGTACTTC. This translates into CASSLGGGPQETQYF.

This clone was seen once. This sequence joins TRBV9 and TRBJ1-2; 11 bases align to TRBD1. The germline CDR1 and CDR2 sequences are SGDLS and YYNGEE. Trimming cost V 3 bases and J 5 bases; bases outside gene matches: 12. The CDR3 sequence is 17 residues long. CDR3 sequence reads: CASSGGDRGTLGYGYTF. The CDR3 region has the DNA TGTGCCAGCAGCGGTGGGGACAGGGGGACCCTGGGGTATGGCTACACCTTC. The full variable domain, rest sourced from reference TRBV9 and TRBJ1-2, is DSGVTQTPKHLITATGQRVTLRCSPRSGDLSVYWYQQSLDQGLQFLIQYYNGEERAKGNILERFSAQQFPDLHSELNLSSLELGDSALYFCASSGGDRGTLGYGYTFGSGTRLTVV.

The rearrangement joins TRBV5-1 to TRBJ1-5; D might be TRBD1 (6 bases). The CDR3 sequence is 13 residues long. Trimming took off 4 bases at V and 9 bases at J, with 14 bases between the two ends. Germline CDR1 and CDR2: SGHRS and YFSETQ. CDR3 sequence reads: CASSLEGDRPQHF. As DNA, the CDR3 is TGCGCCAGCAGCCTCGAGGGGGATCGGCCCCAGCATTTT.

The chain links TRBV30 to TRBJ1-1, with D perhaps TRBD1 (5 bases). The CDR3 has 13 amino acids. Germline V gene data show CDR1 as GTSNPN and CDR2 as SVGIG (reference sequence). V shed 0 bases and J shed 1 base, with 6 bases lying between them. In DNA, the CDR3 is TGTGCCTGGAGTGTAGACAGGAACACTGAAGCTTTCTTT. It encodes CAWSVDRNTEAFF. Using reference TRBV30 and TRBJ1-1 for the parts outside the CDR3, the full variable domain is SQTIHQWPATLVQPVGSPLSLECTVEGTSNPNLYWYRQAAGRGLQLLFYSVGIGQISSEVPQNLSASRPQDRQFILSSKKLLLSDSGFYLCAWSVDRNTEAFFGQGTRLTVV.

The chain employs TRBV6-6 and TRBJ2-7, with 7 positions matching TRBD1. This CDR3 contains 13 residues. With 7 bases clipped from V and 5 bases from J, the junction kept 8 bases outside the gene matches. CDR1 and CDR2 from the germline V gene are MNHNY and SVGAGI (reference sequence). For the CDR3, the DNA is TGTGCCAGCAACCTACAGGGGTTCCACGAGCAGTACTTC. Translating it yields CASNLQGFHEQYF.

The gene calls are TRBV9 and TRBJ2-1, with D possibly being TRBD2 (6 bases). With 4 bases removed from V and 4 bases from J, the gap between germline ends came to 12 bases. There are 14 residues in the CDR3. CDR1 and CDR2 (germline): SGDLS, YYNGEE. The CDR3 protein is CASSPGTPYNEQFF. CDR3 coding DNA: TGTGCCAGCAGCCCCGGGACTCCTTACAATGAGCAGTTCTTC.